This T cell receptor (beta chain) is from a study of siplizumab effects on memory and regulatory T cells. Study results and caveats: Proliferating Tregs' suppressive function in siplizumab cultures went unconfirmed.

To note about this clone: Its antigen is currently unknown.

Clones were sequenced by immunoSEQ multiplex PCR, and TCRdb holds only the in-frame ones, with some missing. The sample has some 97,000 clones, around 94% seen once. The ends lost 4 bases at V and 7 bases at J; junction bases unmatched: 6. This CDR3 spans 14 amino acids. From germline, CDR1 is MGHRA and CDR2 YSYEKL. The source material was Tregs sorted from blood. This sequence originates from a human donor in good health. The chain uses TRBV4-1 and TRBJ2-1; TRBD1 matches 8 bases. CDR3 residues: CASSRDRIWNEQFF. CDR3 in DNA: TGCGCCAGCAGCCGGGACAGGATTTGGAATGAGCAGTTCTTC.